Listed below are T cell receptor beta chains from one sample, sequenced in a study of blood T cells in healthy people across ages. TCRdb re-derived calls from the 5' RACE reads in MiXCR, one entry per CDR3 protein. The repertoire has 550,000 to 650,000 distinct CDR3 sequences, less than 35% of them found once; the top ten carry approximately 14%. The sequenced sample consisted of blood. Every receptor here comes from a woman over 75 in good health. Both conserved end residues are part of each CDR3. A D gene is named only where the DNA matches it firmly. The listing skips clone size in some rows; elsewhere it reads once, few, many or a size class.

D gene: -; clone size: many; J gene: TRBJ1-6; V gene: TRBV20-1; CDR3 DNA: TGCAGTGCCCGCGAGGTCCGGGATAATTCACCCCTCCACTTT; CDR3 protein: CSAREVRDNSPLHF
D gene: -; clone size: -; J gene: TRBJ1-5; V gene: TRBV5-6; CDR3 DNA: TGTGCCAGCAGCTTGGCGACAGGTTCTAGCAATCAGCCCCAGCATTTT; CDR3 protein: CASSLATGSSNQPQHF
D gene: TRBD2; clone size: few; J gene: TRBJ2-1; V gene: TRBV6-2/TRBV6-3; CDR3 DNA: TGTGCCAGCAGTTACTCGGGGAGGGAGACCCAGTTCTTC; CDR3 protein: CASSYSGRETQFF
D gene: TRBD1; clone size: few; J gene: TRBJ1-6; V gene: TRBV6-5; CDR3 DNA: TGTGCCAGCACCCGTTGGGGACAGGATAATTCACCCCTCCACTTT; CDR3 protein: CASTRWGQDNSPLHF
D gene: -; clone size: many; J gene: TRBJ2-1; V gene: TRBV7-2; CDR3 DNA: TGTGCCAGCAGCCAGGGCCCCACTCGGAGAGAGCAGTTCTTC; CDR3 protein: CASSQGPTRREQFF
D gene: -; clone size: -; J gene: TRBJ1-1; V gene: TRBV12-3/TRBV12-4; CDR3 DNA: TGTGCCAGCAGCGCCCGACTCTTCATGAACACTGAAGCTTTCTTT; CDR3 protein: CASSARLFMNTEAFF
D gene: TRBD1; clone size: few; J gene: TRBJ1-6; V gene: TRBV4-2; CDR3 DNA: TGTGCCAGCAGCCAGGACGAGGGACAGGGGCATTCACCCCTCCACTTT; CDR3 protein: CASSQDEGQGHSPLHF
D gene: TRBD1; clone size: many; J gene: TRBJ2-1; V gene: TRBV5-1; CDR3 DNA: TGCGCCAGCAGCTTCGGGTCATTAAACAGGGGCGGTCGGAATGAGCAGTTCTTC; CDR3 protein: CASSFGSLNRGGRNEQFF
D gene: -; clone size: many; J gene: TRBJ2-7; V gene: TRBV15; CDR3 DNA: TGTGCCACCAGCAGAGACGAGGACGAGCAGTACTTC; CDR3 protein: CATSRDEDEQYF
D gene: -; clone size: many; J gene: TRBJ2-1; V gene: TRBV27; CDR3 DNA: TGTGCCAGCAGTTTACCATCCTCCATAGCGCGCTACAATGAGCAGTTCTTC; CDR3 protein: CASSLPSSIARYNEQFF
D gene: TRBD1; clone size: -; J gene: TRBJ2-7; V gene: TRBV5-1; CDR3 DNA: TGCGCCAGCAGCTTGGGTGGACAGGGTTTGGGCTACGAGCAGTACTTC; CDR3 protein: CASSLGGQGLGYEQYF
D gene: -; clone size: -; J gene: TRBJ1-6; V gene: TRBV5-1; CDR3 DNA: TGCGCCAGCTCCCAGGGCTGGGCAGGCTCACCCCTCCACTTT; CDR3 protein: CASSQGWAGSPLHF
D gene: TRBD1; clone size: -; J gene: TRBJ1-1; V gene: TRBV20-1; CDR3 DNA: TGCAGTGCTAGAGCTTTAGACAGGGGCACTGAAGCTTTCTTT; CDR3 protein: CSARALDRGTEAFF
D gene: -; clone size: -; J gene: TRBJ2-7; V gene: TRBV2; CDR3 DNA: TGTGCCAAGGGAGGAAATAACAGGGAGAACGAGCAGTACTTC; CDR3 protein: CAKGGNNRENEQYF
D gene: -; clone size: -; J gene: TRBJ2-1; V gene: TRBV9; CDR3 DNA: TGTGCCAGCAGCGTAGCATCTCGGGGTCTCAATGAGCAGTTCTTC; CDR3 protein: CASSVASRGLNEQFF
D gene: TRBD2; clone size: many; J gene: TRBJ2-5; V gene: TRBV20-1; CDR3 DNA: TGCAGTGCCATTAAAGGGGGGCGGGGGGGCCCCCACCAAGAGACCCAGTACTTC; CDR3 protein: CSAIKGGRGGPHQETQYF
D gene: -; clone size: -; J gene: TRBJ1-1; V gene: TRBV6-2/TRBV6-3; CDR3 DNA: TGTGCCAGCAAATCGACACCTAACACTGAAGCTTTCTTT; CDR3 protein: CASKSTPNTEAFF
D gene: -; clone size: many; J gene: TRBJ2-3; V gene: TRBV9; CDR3 DNA: TGTGCCAGCAGCGCACGGGGTTCGAGGGATACGCAGTATTTT; CDR3 protein: CASSARGSRDTQYF
D gene: -; clone size: -; J gene: TRBJ2-5; V gene: TRBV4-2; CDR3 DNA: TGTGCCAGCAGCCAAACCGGACGAGAAGAGACCCAGTACTTC; CDR3 protein: CASSQTGREETQYF
D gene: -; clone size: few; J gene: TRBJ1-6; V gene: TRBV28; CDR3 DNA: TGTGCCAGCAGTTTAGCGACAGCGGTGGGGAATTCACCCCTCCACTTT; CDR3 protein: CASSLATAVGNSPLHF
D gene: TRBD1; clone size: -; J gene: TRBJ2-5; V gene: TRBV10-3; CDR3 DNA: TGTGCCATCAGTGAGGGGACAGGGGGCAGGGAGACCCAGTACTTC; CDR3 protein: CAISEGTGGRETQYF